The present entry profiles one TCR beta chain with its context. The antigen is unknown. This sample was taken from a study of radiotherapy plus CTLA-4 blockade in lung cancer. Germline V CDR1 and CDR2: MDHEN, SYDVKM. The germline V and J ends were trimmed by 7 bases and 5 bases, with 5 bases remaining between them. This CDR3 has 11 residues. Assay used: immunoSEQ multiplex PCR; TCRdb lists only in-frame clones, some missing. The repertoire consists of some 90,000 clones, with about 86% occurring once and the leading ten covering 2% to 2.5%. General study findings and limits: Expansion of tumor-derived TCR clones was observed in blood after radiotherapy plus ipilimumab.

This sequence joins TRBV28 and TRBJ2-2; D remains unclear. The TCR comes from a human donor with non-small cell lung cancer who had a partial response to radiotherapy plus ipilimumab. Specimen: peripheral blood, collected from a patient treated with radiotherapy plus ipilimumab. DNA of the CDR3: TGTGCCAGCACCCTGACCGGGGAGCTGTTTTTT. Translated: CASTLTGELFF.